These 10 T cell receptor beta chains originate from one sample sequenced in a study of beta chain features in type 1 diabetes. The sequenced template was cDNA made from the entire isolated RNA. TCRdb keeps only in-frame clones here, not all; method: immunoSEQ multiplex PCR. The sample lists 390,000 or so clones; roughly 14% were seen once. The specimen sequenced was naive CD4+ T cells from blood. These TCRs come from a man aged 30 to 45 in good health.

The sample holds a few counts of this clone. CDR3 nucleotides: TGTGCCTGGAGTGTCCGAGGACAGGGGCGGACTGAAGCTTTCTTT. Residues: CAWSVRGQGRTEAFF. This chain joins TRBV30 and TRBJ1-1, with 9 bases identical to TRBD1. Per the germline V gene, CDR1 is GTSNPN and CDR2 is SVGIG (reference sequence). CDR3 length: 15 residues. V lost 0 bases to trimming and J lost 5 bases; unmatched junction nucleotides: 7.

V and J are TRBV5-1 and TRBJ2-5, with D unclear. This CDR3 spans 12 amino acids. V dropped 7 bases and J dropped 4 bases, with 11 bases sitting between them. Germline lookup yields CDR1 SGHRS and CDR2 YFSETQ. The CDR3 DNA reads TGCGCCAGCCAGGAAGGCCGAGAGACCCAGTACTTC. It translates to CASQEGRETQYF.

This clone was recorded a few times. This chain connects TRBV9 to TRBJ1-2; D is ambiguous. The germline V and J ends were trimmed by 0 bases and 6 bases, with 18 bases remaining between them. Per the germline V gene, CDR1 is SGDLS and CDR2 is YYNGEE. CDR3 size: 16 residues. CDR3 sequence (DNA): TGTGCCAGCAGCGTAGTAGGATATGGCAGTAGGGATGGCTACACCTTC. Encoded protein: CASSVVGYGSRDGYTF.

Only a few counts were recorded for this clone. The same CDR3 is also encoded by other DNA sequences in this sample. The chain recombines TRBV4-1 with TRBJ2-1; maybe TRBD1 (6 bases). CDR1 MGHRA and CDR2 YSYEKL come from the germline V gene. The CDR3 sequence is 16 residues long. V shed 3 bases and J shed 0 bases, with 12 bases lying between them. The CDR3 loop reads CASSQPRRGSYNEQFF. The CDR3 nucleotides read TGCGCCAGCAGCCAGCCCCGCAGGGGCTCCTACAATGAGCAGTTCTTC.

This chain joins TRBV29-1 and TRBJ1-5; 7 bases align to TRBD1. In germline, CDR1 is SQVTM, CDR2 ANQGSEA. V gave up 5 bases and J gave up 7 bases; unmatched junction bases: 8. The CDR3 is made up of 13 amino acids. In DNA form, the CDR3 reads TGCAGCGTTAAGGGGGCAGGTATCCAGCCCCAGCATTTT. Its protein is CSVKGAGIQPQHF.

This chain uses TRBV30 with TRBJ1-1; TRBD1 is a possible D gene (6 bases). V lost 2 bases and J 5 bases, leaving 12 bases between the germline ends. The V gene's germline CDR1 is GTSNPN and CDR2 SVGIG (reference sequence). The CDR3 length is 13 residues. CDR3 in DNA: TGTGCCTGGAGTCCGGGGGCTACGACTGAAGCTTTCTTT. Translating it yields CAWSPGATTEAFF.

DNA of the CDR3: TGCGCCAGCAGCCATTTTAGGGCTAGCGGGGGGGCCGGGAGCACAGATACGCAGTATTTT. As protein: CASSHFRASGGAGSTDTQYF. The chain uses TRBV4-1 and TRBJ2-3, with TRBD2 matching 12 bases. The germline V gene encodes CDR1 MGHRA and CDR2 YSYEKL. Trimming cost V 3 bases and J 0 bases; bases outside gene matches: 13. The CDR3 is 20 residues long.

Only a few counts were recorded for this clone. The rearrangement uses TRBV12-5 and TRBJ2-3; 12 positions match TRBD2. This CDR3 is 17 amino acids long. Germline V gives CDR1 LGHNT, CDR2 FRNRAP. The CDR3 region has the DNA TGTGCCGCGACAAGGACTAGCGGGGCCGAAAGCACAGATACGCAGTATTTT. Encoded protein: CAATRTSGAESTDTQYF.

This clone was counted a few times. This chain uses TRBV5-4 with TRBJ2-5; TRBD1 or TRBD2 may be the D gene (5 bases each). This CDR3 has 15 residues. Germline loops: CDR1 SGHNT, CDR2 YYREEE (reference sequence). V was trimmed by 4 bases and J by 4 bases, leaving 17 bases between them. CDR3 residues: CASSPATVRGETQYF. CDR3 DNA: TGTGCCAGCAGCCCAGCCACTGTGAGGGGAGAGACCCAGTACTTC.

This clone was counted many times. V and J are TRBV29-1 and TRBJ2-1; a weak D match, TRBD1 (6 bases). The CDR3 is 16 amino acids. Trimming took off 0 bases at V and 0 bases at J, with 12 bases between the two ends. Germline loops: CDR1 SQVTM, CDR2 ANQGSEA. The DNA of the CDR3 is TGCAGCGTTGAAGATCTGTACAGGGCCTCCTACAATGAGCAGTTCTTC. It translates to CSVEDLYRASYNEQFF.